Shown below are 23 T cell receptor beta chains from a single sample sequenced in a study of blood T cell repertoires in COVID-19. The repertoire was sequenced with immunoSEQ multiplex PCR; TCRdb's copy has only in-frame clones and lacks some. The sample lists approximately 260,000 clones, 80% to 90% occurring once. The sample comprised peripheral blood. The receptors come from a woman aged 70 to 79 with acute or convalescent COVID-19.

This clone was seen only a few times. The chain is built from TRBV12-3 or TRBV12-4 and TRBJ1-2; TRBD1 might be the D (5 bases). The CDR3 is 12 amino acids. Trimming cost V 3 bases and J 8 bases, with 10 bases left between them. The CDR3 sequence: CASSFGGGGYTF. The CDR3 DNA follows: TGTGCCAGCAGTTTTGGGGGGGGAGGCTACACCTTC.

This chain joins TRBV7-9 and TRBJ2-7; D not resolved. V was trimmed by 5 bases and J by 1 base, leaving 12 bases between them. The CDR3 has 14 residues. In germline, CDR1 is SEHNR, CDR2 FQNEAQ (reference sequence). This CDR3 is CASSPRGLSYEQYF. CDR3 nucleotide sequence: TGTGCCAGCAGCCCTAGAGGCCTATCCTACGAGCAGTACTTC.

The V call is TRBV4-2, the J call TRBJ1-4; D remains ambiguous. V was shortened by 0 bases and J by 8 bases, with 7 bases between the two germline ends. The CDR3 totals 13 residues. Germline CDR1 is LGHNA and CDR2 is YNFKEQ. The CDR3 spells CASSQDEEEKLFF. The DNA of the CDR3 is TGTGCCAGCAGCCAAGATGAGGAAGAAAAACTGTTTTTT.

The CDR3 coding sequence is TGCGCCAGCAGCCCACGGGACAGGGGGCGAAGTGAGCAGTTCTTC. Protein sequence: CASSPRDRGRSEQFF. This chain joins TRBV5-1 and TRBJ2-1; 12 bases fit TRBD1. CDR1 and CDR2 from the germline V gene are SGHRS and YFSETQ. With V trimmed by 4 bases and J by 9 bases, 8 bases remained unmatched. CDR3 length: 15 residues.

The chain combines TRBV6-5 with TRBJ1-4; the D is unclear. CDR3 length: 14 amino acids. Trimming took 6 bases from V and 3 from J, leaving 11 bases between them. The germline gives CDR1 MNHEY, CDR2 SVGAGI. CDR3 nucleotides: TGTGCCAGCAGCCTAGGCTCGGCTAATGAAAAACTGTTTTTT. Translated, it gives CASSLGSANEKLFF.

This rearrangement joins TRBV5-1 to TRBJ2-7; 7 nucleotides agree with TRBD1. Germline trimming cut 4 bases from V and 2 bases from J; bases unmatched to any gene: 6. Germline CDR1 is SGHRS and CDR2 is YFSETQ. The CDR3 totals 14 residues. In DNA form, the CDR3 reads TGCGCCAGCAGCCGGGGACAGTCGACCTACGAGCAGTACTTC. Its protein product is CASSRGQSTYEQYF.

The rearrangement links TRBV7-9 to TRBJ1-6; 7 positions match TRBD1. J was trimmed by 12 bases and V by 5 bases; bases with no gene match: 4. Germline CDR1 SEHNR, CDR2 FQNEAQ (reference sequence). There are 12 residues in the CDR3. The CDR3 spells CASSVTGVPLHF. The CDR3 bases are TGTGCCAGCAGCGTCACAGGGGTACCCCTCCACTTT. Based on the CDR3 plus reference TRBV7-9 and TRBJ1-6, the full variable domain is DTGVSQNPRHKITKRGQNVTFRCDPISEHNRLYWYRQTLGQGPEFLTYFQNEAQLEKSRLLSDRFSAERPKGSFSTLEIQRTEQGDSAMYLCASSVTGVPLHFGNGTRLTVT.

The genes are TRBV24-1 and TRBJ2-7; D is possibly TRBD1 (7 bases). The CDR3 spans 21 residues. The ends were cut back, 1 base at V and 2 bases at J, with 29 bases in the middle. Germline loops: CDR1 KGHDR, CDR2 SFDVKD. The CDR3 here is CATSDLKGIGGGPPGTYEQYF. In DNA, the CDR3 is TGTGCCACCAGTGATTTAAAGGGTATAGGAGGGGGCCCACCCGGTACCTACGAGCAGTACTTC.

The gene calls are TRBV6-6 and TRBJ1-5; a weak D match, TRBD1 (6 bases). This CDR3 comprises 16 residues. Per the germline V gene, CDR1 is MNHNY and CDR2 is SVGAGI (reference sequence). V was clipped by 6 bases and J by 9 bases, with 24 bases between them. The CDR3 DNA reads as TGTGCCAGCAGCAGCATCGACAGGAGTTCAATCAGGCCCCAGCATTTT. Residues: CASSSIDRSSIRPQHF.

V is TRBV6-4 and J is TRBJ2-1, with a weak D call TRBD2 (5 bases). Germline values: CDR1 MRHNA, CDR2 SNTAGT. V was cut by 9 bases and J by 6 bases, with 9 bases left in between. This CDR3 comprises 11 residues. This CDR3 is CARLDGNEQFF. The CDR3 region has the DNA TGTGCCAGACTAGACGGCAATGAGCAGTTCTTC.

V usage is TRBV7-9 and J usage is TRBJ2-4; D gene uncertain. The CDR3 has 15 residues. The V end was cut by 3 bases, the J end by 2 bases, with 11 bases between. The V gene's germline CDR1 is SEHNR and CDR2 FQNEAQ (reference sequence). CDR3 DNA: TGTGCCAGCAGCTTCGGCGGTACGACCAAAAACATTCAGTACTTC. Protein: CASSFGGTTKNIQYF.

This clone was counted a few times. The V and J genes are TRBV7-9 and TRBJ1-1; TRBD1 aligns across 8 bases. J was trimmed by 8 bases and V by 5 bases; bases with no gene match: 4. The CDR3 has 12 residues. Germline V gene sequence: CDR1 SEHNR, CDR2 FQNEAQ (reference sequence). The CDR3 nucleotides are TGTGCCAGCAGCCCCCGGGACAGGGAAGCTTTCTTT. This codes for CASSPRDREAFF.

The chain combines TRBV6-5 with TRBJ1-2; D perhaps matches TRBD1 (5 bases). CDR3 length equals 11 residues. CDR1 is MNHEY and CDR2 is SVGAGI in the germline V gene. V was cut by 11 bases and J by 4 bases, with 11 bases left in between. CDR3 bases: TGTGCCGTCCCCAGGGTCTATGGCTACACCTTC. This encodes CAVPRVYGYTF.

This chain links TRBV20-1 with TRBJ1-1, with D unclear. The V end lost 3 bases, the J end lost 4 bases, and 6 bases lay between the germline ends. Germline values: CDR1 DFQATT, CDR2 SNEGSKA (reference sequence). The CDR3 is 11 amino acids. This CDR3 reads CSASTGTEAFF. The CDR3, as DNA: TGCAGTGCTAGCACGGGCACTGAAGCTTTCTTT.

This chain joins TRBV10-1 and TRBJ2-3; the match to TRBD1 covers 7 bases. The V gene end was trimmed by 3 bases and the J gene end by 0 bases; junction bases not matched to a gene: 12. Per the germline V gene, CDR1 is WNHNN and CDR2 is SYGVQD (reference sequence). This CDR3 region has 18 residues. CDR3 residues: CASSDYGWTGASTDTQYF. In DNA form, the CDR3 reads TGCGCCAGCAGTGATTATGGCTGGACAGGAGCTAGCACAGATACGCAGTATTTT.

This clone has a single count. CDR3 residues: CASSSSGERVNTEAFF. DNA of the CDR3: TGCGCCAGCAGCTCATCGGGTGAGCGAGTGAACACTGAAGCTTTCTTT. The genes are TRBV5-1 and TRBJ1-1; D gene ambiguous. The CDR3 is made up of 16 amino acids. In germline, CDR1 is SGHRS, CDR2 YFSETQ. The V and J ends lost 3 bases and 0 bases respectively, with 15 bases between them.

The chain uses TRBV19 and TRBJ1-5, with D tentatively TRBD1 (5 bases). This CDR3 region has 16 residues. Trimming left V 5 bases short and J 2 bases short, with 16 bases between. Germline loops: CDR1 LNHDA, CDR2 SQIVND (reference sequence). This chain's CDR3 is CASSSTGSGGNQPQHF. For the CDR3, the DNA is TGTGCCAGTAGTTCCACAGGAAGTGGGGGCAATCAGCCCCAGCATTTT.

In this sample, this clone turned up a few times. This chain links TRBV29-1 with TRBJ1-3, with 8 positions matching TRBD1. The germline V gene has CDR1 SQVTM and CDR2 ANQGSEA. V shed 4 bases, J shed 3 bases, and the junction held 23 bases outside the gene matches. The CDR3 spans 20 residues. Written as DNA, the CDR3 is TGCAGCGTTGTCGGCCGTGGGACAGGCGGAAGGGTGGTGCGTGGAAACACCATATATTTT. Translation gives CSVVGRGTGGRVVRGNTIYF.

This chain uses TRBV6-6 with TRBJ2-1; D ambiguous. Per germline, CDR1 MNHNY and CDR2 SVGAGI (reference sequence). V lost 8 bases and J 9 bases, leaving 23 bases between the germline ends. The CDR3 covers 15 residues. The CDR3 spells CASFPRPTGYGEQFF. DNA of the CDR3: TGTGCCAGCTTTCCGAGGCCGACCGGTTATGGTGAGCAGTTCTTC.

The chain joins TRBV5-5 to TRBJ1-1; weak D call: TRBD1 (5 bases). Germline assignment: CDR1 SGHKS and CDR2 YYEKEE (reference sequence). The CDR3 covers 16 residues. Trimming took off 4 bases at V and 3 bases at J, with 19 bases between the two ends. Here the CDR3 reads CASSLSTDSYYTEAFF. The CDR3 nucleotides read TGTGCCAGCAGCCTTTCGACTGACAGCTACTACACTGAAGCTTTCTTT.

The CDR3: CASSSSGGAQETQYF. In DNA, the CDR3 is TGTGCCAGCAGCTCTAGCGGGGGGGCACAAGAGACCCAGTACTTC. The J gene is TRBJ2-5, the V gene TRBV5-6, with 12 bases aligning to TRBD2. The length of the CDR3 is 15 residues. Trimming took 3 bases from V and 2 from J; bases not matched to a gene: 2. CDR1 and CDR2 (germline): SGHDT, YYEEEE.

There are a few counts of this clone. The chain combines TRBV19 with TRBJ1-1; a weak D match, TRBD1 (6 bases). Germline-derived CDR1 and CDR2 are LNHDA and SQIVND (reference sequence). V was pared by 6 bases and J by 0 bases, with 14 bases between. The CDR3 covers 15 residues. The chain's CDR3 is CASSHRDTLNTEAFF. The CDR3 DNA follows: TGTGCCAGTAGCCACCGGGACACCCTGAACACTGAAGCTTTCTTT.

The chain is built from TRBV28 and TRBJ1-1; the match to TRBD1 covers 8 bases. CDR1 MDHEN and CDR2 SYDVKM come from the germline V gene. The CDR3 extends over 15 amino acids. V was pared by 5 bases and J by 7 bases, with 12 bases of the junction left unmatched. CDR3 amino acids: CASSGRDRRSGEAFF. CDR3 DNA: TGTGCCAGCAGTGGCCGGGACAGGCGGAGCGGTGAAGCTTTCTTT.